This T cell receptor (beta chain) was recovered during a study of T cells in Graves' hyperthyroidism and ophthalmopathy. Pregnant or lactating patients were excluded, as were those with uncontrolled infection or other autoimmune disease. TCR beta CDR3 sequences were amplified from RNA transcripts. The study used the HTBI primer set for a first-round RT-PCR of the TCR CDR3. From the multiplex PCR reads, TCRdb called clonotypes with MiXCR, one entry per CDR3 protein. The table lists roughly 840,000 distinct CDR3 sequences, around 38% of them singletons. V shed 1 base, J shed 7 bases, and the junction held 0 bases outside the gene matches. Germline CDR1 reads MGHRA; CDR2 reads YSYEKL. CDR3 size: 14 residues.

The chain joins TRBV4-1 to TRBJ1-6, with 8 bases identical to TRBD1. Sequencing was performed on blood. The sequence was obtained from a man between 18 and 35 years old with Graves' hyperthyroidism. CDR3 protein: CASSQGDRNSPLHF. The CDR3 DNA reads TGCGCCAGCAGCCAAGGGGACAGGAATTCACCCCTCCACTTT.